The T cell receptor (beta chain) under discussion was sequenced for a study of blood T cell repertoires in COVID-19. Study-level information: The United States, Italy and Spain were the sources of the acute and convalescent COVID-19 samples. The cDNA or gDNA used as material had been derived from T cells, B-cell-depleted T cells, or PBMCs.

Grouping used clinical history reported by participants in a survey and questionnaire. This CDR3 comprises 12 residues. Trimming took off 3 bases at V and 10 bases at J, with 11 bases between the two ends. Looked up from germline, CDR1 is LGHDT and CDR2 is YNNKEL (reference sequence). Original analysis: From reference gene primer amplification, estimates of nucleated cell counts were derived. Sequencing used immunoSEQ multiplex PCR; TCRdb keeps in-frame clones, though not all of them. The V and J calls and clone size were taken over from that table, and D and trimming were inferred from the DNA. The sample lists about 270,000 clones, less than 90% seen once, with less than 3% in the top ten. This clone was observed once.

The chain uses TRBV3-1 (or the pseudogene TRBV3-2) and TRBJ2-3; D possibly corresponds to TRBD2 (5 bases). Material for sequencing was PBMCs or T cells enriched from blood (not recorded which). The TCR sequence derives from a woman in her 50s who had recovered from COVID-19. CDR3: CASSQERRAQYF. The CDR3 DNA follows: TGTGCCAGCAGCCAGGAGCGGCGTGCGCAGTATTTT.